Listed here are 11 T cell receptor beta chains from one sample, sequenced in a study of shared clonotypes between healthy human individuals. TCRdb keeps only in-frame clones here, not all; method: immunoSEQ multiplex PCR. The sample records about 2.3 million clones, just under 95% being singletons. Sequenced material: naive CD4+ T cells from PBMCs. The subset: CD45RA+ positively selected. Receptor source: a man younger than 35 in good health. Some clones in this sample may be carry-over from other donors' samples.

The rearrangement uses TRBV15 and TRBJ2-7, with 7 bases identical to TRBD2. With V trimmed by 1 base and J by 3 bases, 6 bases remained unmatched. Germline CDR1 reads LNHNV; CDR2 reads YYDKDF (reference sequence). The CDR3 runs to 15 residues. The CDR3 is CATSRALAPDYEQYF. CDR3 bases: TGTGCCACCAGCAGAGCACTAGCGCCGGACTACGAGCAGTACTTC.

This chain uses TRBV5-1 with TRBJ1-4; D is unclear. In germline, CDR1 is SGHRS, CDR2 YFSETQ. With 0 bases removed from V and 0 bases from J, the gap between germline ends came to 15 bases. The CDR3 has 18 residues. The CDR3 spells CASSLAGGRSATNEKLFF. Here the CDR3 DNA reads TGCGCCAGCAGCTTGGCCGGCGGCAGGAGTGCAACTAATGAAAAACTGTTTTTT.

The V call is TRBV6-6, the J call TRBJ2-2; D is unclear. CDR1 and CDR2 from the germline V gene are MNHNY and SVGAGI (reference sequence). V was pared by 6 bases and J by 1 base, with 9 bases between. The CDR3 is 14 amino acids. CDR3 in DNA: TGTGCCAGCAGCACGGGTCTGAACACCGGGGAGCTGTTTTTT. Protein product: CASSTGLNTGELFF.

The chain couples TRBV18 to TRBJ1-5; the D gene is possibly TRBD1 (5 bases). V was cut by 4 bases and J by 6 bases, with 19 bases left in between. Germline-derived CDR1 and CDR2 are KGHSH and LQKENI. This CDR3 region has 16 residues. CDR3 residues: CASSQNWQSDSQPQHF. The CDR3 DNA is TGTGCCAGCTCACAAAACTGGCAATCCGACAGTCAGCCCCAGCATTTT.

The chain links TRBV2 to TRBJ2-7, with TRBD2 matching over 13 bases. CDR1 SNHLY and CDR2 FYNNEI come from the germline V gene. J lost 2 bases, V lost 6 bases, and 4 bases had no gene match. The CDR3 runs 15 residues. The CDR3 sequence is CASREGTSGTYEQYF. The CDR3 DNA reads as TGTGCCAGCAGGGAGGGGACTAGCGGGACCTACGAGCAGTACTTC.

The chain links TRBV4-2 to TRBJ2-3, with TRBD2 as a possible D gene (6 bases). This CDR3 spans 17 amino acids. Per germline, CDR1 LGHNA and CDR2 YNFKEQ. Trimming removed 3 bases from V and 4 bases from J, with 20 bases in between. CDR3 in DNA: TGTGCCAGCAGCCAGACGTTCGGGCGGGGCGGCGCAGATACGCAGTATTTT. It specifies CASSQTFGRGGADTQYF.

The chain couples TRBV5-1 to TRBJ2-2; D remains unclear. V was trimmed by 7 bases and J by 4 bases, leaving 20 bases between them. Germline CDR1 and CDR2: SGHRS and YFSETQ. The CDR3 runs to 16 residues. This CDR3 reads CASYPPSEGRTGELFF. The CDR3 region has the DNA TGCGCCAGCTACCCCCCCAGTGAAGGTCGCACCGGGGAGCTGTTTTTT.

The genes are TRBV4-2 and TRBJ2-2; D tentatively reads TRBD1 or TRBD2 (5 bases each). CDR1 is LGHNA, CDR2 YNFKEQ, per germline. The CDR3 is 16 amino acids. Trimming left V 0 bases short and J 5 bases short, with 13 bases between. CDR3 nucleotide sequence: TGTGCCAGCAGCCAAGATGTGCCAGGGAGTACCGGGGAGCTGTTTTTT. It codes for CASSQDVPGSTGELFF.

This clone has only a few counts. This chain connects TRBV2 to TRBJ1-2; tentative D call: TRBD1 (5 bases). Germline lookup yields CDR1 SNHLY and CDR2 FYNNEI. V was cut by 6 bases and J by 4 bases, with 18 bases left in between. There are 15 residues in the CDR3. CDR3 bases: TGTGCCAGCAGAAAATACCGGGACCCCCTCTATGGCTACACCTTC. Protein product: CASRKYRDPLYGYTF.

This clone was seen once. The rearrangement links TRBV7-3 to TRBJ1-1; D is perhaps TRBD1 (5 bases). The germline CDR1 and CDR2 sequences are SGHTA and FQGTGA. The CDR3 covers 16 residues. V lost 0 bases, J lost 1 base, and 12 bases lay in between. This chain's CDR3 is CASSLTRPTGNTEAFF. DNA of the CDR3: TGTGCCAGCAGCTTAACTAGACCTACAGGGAACACTGAAGCTTTCTTT. Full variable domain (remainder filled in from reference TRBV7-3 and TRBJ1-1): GAGVSQTPSNKVTEKGKYVELRCDPISGHTALYWYRQSLGQGPEFLIYFQGTGAADDSGLPNDRFFAVRPEGSVSTLKIQRTERGDSAVYLCASSLTRPTGNTEAFFGQGTRLTVV.

This rearrangement joins TRBV10-1 to TRBJ2-5; 7 bases line up with TRBD1. Germline CDR1 and CDR2: WNHNN and SYGVQD (reference sequence). V lost 6 bases to trimming and J lost 2 bases; unmatched junction nucleotides: 3. This CDR3 has 13 amino acids. The CDR3 protein is CASSGQVQETQYF. In nucleotides, the CDR3 is TGCGCCAGCAGCGGACAGGTTCAAGAGACCCAGTACTTC.